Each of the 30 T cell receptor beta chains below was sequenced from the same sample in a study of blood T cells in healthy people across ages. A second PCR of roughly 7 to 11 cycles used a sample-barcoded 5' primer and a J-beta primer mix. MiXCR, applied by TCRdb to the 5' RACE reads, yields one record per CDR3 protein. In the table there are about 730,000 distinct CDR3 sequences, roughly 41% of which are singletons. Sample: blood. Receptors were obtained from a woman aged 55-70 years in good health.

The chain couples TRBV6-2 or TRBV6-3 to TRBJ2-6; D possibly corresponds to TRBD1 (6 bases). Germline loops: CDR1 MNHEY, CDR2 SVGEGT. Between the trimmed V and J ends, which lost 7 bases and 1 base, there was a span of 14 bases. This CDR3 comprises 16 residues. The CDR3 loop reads CASNPTGSSGANVLTF. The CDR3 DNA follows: TGTGCCAGCAACCCGACAGGAAGTTCTGGGGCCAACGTCCTGACTTTC.

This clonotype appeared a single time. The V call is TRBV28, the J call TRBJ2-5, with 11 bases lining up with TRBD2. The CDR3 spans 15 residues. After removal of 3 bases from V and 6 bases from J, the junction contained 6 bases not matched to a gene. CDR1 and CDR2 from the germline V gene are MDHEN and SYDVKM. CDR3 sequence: CASSFHSGGAKTQYF. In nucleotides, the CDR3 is TGTGCCAGCAGTTTTCATAGCGGGGGGGCAAAGACCCAGTACTTC.

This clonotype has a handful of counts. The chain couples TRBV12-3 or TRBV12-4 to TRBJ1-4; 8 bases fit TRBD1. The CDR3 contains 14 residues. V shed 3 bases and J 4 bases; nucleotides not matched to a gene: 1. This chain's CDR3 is CASSLGQDNEKLFF. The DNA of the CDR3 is TGTGCCAGCAGTTTGGGACAGGATAATGAAAAACTGTTTTTT.

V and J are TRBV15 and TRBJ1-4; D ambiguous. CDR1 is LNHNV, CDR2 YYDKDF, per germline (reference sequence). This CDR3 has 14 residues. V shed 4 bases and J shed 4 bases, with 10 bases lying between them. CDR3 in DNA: TGTGCCACCAGCACCGATAGGGTTAATGAAAAACTGTTTTTT. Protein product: CATSTDRVNEKLFF.

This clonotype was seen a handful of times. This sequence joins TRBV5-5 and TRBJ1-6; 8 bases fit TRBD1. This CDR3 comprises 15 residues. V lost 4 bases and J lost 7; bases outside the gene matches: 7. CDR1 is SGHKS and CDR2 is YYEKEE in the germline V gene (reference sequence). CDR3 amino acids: CASSPWTGHNSPLHF. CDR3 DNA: TGTGCCAGCAGCCCCTGGACAGGGCACAATTCACCCCTCCACTTT.

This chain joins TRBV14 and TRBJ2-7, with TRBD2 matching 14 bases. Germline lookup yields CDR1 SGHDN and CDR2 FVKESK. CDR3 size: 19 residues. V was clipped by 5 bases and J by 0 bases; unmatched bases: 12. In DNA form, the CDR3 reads TGTGCCAGCAGCTTCTCGACTAGCGGGAGGGCCCCTTTCTCCTACGAGCAGTACTTC. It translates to CASSFSTSGRAPFSYEQYF.

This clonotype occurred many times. In DNA form, the CDR3 reads TGTGCCAGCAGTCCTCAAGTCGGGGGTACAGATACGCAGTATTTT. Translation gives CASSPQVGGTDTQYF. The genes are TRBV6-1 and TRBJ2-3, with D perhaps TRBD2 (6 bases). From germline, CDR1 is MNHNS and CDR2 SASEGT. The CDR3 totals 15 residues. V was trimmed by 5 bases and J by 3 bases, leaving 15 bases between them.

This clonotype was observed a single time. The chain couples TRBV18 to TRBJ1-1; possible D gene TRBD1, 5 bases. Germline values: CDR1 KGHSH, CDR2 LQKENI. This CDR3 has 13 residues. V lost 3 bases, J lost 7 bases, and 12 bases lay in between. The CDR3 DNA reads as TGTGCCAGCTCACCGCTAAGAGGGGATGAAGCTTTCTTT. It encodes CASSPLRGDEAFF. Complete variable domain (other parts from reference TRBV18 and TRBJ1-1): NAGVMQNPRHLVRRRGQEARLRCSPMKGHSHVYWYRQLPEEGLKFMVYLQKENIIDESGMPKERFSAEFPKEGPSILRIQQVVRGDSAAYFCASSPLRGDEAFFGQGTRLTVV.

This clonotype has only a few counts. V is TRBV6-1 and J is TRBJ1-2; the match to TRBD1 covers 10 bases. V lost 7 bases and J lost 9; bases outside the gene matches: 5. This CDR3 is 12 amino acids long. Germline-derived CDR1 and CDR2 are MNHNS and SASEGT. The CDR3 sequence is CASMGQGRSYTF. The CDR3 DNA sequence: TGTGCCAGCATGGGACAGGGGCGTAGCTACACCTTC.

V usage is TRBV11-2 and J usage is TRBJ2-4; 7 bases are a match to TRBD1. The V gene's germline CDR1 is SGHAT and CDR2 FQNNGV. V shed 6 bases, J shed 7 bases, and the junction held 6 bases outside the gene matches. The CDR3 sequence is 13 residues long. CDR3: CASRDRNLNIQYF. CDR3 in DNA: TGTGCCAGCAGGGACAGGAATTTGAACATTCAGTACTTC.

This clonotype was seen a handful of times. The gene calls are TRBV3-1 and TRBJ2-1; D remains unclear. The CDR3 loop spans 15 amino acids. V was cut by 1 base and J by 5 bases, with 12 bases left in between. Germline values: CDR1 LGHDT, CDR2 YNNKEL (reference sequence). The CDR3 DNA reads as TGTGCCAGCAGCCAAGGGCTACAGCCAGACAATGAGCAGTTCTTC. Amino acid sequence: CASSQGLQPDNEQFF.

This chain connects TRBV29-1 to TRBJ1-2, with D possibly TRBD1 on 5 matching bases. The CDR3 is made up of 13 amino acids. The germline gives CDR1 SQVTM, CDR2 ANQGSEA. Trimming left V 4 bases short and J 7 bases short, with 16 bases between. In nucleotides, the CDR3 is TGCAGCGTTGCGGGGCAGGGAGGCTCTGGCTACACCTTC. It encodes CSVAGQGGSGYTF.

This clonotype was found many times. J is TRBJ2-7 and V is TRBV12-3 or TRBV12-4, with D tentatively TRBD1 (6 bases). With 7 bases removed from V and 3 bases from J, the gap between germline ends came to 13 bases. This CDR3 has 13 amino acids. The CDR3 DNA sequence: TGTGCCAGCACTTCGGACAGCCTCTACGAGCAGTACTTC. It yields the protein CASTSDSLYEQYF.

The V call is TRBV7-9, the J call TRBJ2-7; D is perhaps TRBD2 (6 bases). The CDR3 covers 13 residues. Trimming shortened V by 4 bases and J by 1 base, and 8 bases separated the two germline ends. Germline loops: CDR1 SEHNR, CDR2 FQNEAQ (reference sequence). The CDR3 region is CASSWTISYEQYF. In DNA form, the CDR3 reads TGTGCCAGCAGCTGGACTATATCCTACGAGCAGTACTTC.

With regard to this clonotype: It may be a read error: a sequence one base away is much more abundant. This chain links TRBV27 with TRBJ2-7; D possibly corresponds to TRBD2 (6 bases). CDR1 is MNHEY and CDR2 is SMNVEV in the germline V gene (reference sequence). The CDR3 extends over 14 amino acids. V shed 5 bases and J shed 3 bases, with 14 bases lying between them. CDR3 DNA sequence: TGTGCCAGCAGTGCCCCGGGAGAGGGCTACGAGCAGTACTTC. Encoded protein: CASSAPGEGYEQYF.

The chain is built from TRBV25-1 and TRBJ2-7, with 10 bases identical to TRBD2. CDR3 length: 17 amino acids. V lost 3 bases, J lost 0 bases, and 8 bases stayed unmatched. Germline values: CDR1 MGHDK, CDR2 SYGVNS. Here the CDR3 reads CASSESSGGTNSYEQYF. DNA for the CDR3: TGTGCCAGCAGTGAGTCTAGCGGGGGTACAAACTCCTACGAGCAGTACTTC.

CDR3 region: CATRTTGTDTQYF. CDR3 in DNA: TGTGCCACCAGGACTACCGGCACAGATACGCAGTATTTT. The chain has TRBV24-1 and TRBJ2-3; perhaps TRBD2 as D (5 bases). This CDR3 is 13 amino acids long. With 7 bases removed from V and 1 base from J, the gap between germline ends came to 8 bases. The V gene's germline CDR1 is KGHDR and CDR2 SFDVKD.

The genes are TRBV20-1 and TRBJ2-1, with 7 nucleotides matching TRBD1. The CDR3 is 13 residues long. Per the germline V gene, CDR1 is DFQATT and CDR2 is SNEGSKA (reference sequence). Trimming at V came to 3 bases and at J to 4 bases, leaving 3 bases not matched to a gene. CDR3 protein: CSASAQGYNEQFF. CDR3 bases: TGCAGTGCTAGTGCACAGGGGTACAATGAGCAGTTCTTC.

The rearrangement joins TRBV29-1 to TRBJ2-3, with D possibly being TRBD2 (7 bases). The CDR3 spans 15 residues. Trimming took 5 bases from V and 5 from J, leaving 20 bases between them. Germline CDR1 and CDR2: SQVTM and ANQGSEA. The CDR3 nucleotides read TGCAGCGTTTATGACAGGAGGGGCGGGGGAGATACGCAGTATTTT. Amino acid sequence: CSVYDRRGGGDTQYF.

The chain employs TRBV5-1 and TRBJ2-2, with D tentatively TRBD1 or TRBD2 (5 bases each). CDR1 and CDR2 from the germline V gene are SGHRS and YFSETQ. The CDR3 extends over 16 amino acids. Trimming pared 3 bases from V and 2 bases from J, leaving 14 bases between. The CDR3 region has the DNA TGCGCCAGCAGCTGGCGAGCCGGGACCAACACCGGGGAGCTGTTTTTT. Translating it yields CASSWRAGTNTGELFF.

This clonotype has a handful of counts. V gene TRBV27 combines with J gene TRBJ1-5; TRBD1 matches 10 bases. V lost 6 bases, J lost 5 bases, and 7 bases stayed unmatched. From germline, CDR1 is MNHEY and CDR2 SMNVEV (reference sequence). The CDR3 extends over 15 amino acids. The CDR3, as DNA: TGTGCCAGCAGCCCAGCAGACAGGGGGCATCAGCCCCAGCATTTT. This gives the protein CASSPADRGHQPQHF.

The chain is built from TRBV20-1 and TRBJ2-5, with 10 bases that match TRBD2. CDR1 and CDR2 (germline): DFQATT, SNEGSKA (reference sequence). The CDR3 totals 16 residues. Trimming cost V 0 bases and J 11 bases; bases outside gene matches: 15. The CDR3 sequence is CSARDPSGRAGNEQYF. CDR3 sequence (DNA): TGCAGTGCTAGAGATCCGAGCGGGAGGGCCGGGAATGAGCAGTACTTC.

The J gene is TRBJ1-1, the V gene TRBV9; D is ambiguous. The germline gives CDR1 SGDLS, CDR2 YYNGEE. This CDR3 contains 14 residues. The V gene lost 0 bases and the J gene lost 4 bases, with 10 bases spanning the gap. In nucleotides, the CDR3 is TGTGCCAGCAGCGTAGAACCGGGGTCCACTGAAGCTTTCTTT. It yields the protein CASSVEPGSTEAFF.

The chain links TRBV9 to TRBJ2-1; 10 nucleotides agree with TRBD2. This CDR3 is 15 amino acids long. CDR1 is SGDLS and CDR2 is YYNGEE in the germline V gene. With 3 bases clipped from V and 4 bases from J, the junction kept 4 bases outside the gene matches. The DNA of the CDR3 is TGTGCCAGCAGCGGCGGACTAGCGGATTACAATGAGCAGTTCTTC. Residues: CASSGGLADYNEQFF.

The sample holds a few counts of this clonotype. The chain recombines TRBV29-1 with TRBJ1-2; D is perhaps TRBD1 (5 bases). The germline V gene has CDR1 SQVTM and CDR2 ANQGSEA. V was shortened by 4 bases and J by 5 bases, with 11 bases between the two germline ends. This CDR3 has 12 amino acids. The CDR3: CSVASGQYGYTF. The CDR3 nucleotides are TGCAGCGTTGCCTCAGGGCAGTATGGCTACACCTTC.

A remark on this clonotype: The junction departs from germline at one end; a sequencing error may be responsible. CDR3: CASSQRTVSNYGYTF. In DNA, the CDR3 is TGTGCCAGCAGCCAACGGACAGTCTCGAACTATGGCTACACCTTC. The chain joins TRBV4-1 to TRBJ1-2; TRBD1 might be the D (6 bases). The germline V gene encodes CDR1 MGHRA and CDR2 YSYEKL. This CDR3 has 15 residues.

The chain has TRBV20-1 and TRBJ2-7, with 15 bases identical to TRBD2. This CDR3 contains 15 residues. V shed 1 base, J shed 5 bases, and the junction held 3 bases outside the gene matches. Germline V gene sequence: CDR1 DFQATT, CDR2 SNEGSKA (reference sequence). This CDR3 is CSARGTSGGAHEQYF. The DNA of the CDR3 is TGCAGTGCTAGAGGGACTAGCGGGGGGGCCCACGAGCAGTACTTC.

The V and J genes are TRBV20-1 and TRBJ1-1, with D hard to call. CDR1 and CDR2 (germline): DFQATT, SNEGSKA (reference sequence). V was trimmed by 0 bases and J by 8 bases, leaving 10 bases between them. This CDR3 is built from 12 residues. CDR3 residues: CSARDAGREAFF. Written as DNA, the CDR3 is TGCAGTGCTAGAGATGCAGGCCGCGAAGCTTTCTTT.

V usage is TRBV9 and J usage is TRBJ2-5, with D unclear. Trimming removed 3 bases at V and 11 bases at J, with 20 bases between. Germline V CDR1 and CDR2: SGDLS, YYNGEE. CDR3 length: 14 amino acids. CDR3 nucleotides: TGTGCCAGCAGCGCCGGCCGTAAGAGTTTTGAGCAGTACTTC. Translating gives CASSAGRKSFEQYF.

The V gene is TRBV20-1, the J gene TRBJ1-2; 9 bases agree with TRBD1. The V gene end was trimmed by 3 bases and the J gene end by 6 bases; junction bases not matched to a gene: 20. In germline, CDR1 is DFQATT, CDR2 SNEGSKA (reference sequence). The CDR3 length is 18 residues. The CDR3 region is CSARVPFEETGGRDGYTF. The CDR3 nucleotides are TGCAGTGCTAGGGTGCCTTTTGAAGAGACAGGGGGTAGGGATGGCTACACCTTC.